This T cell receptor beta chain derives from a study of human T cells and chemical hapten exposure. Study-level points and caveats: Versus controls, expanded TCRs had significantly more large CDR3 similarity clusters.

As processed by the authors: Counting gave a median of around 100,000 TCRs per sample, with values ranging from roughly 23,224 to 700,000. Each CDR3 protein is one row after TCRdb ran MiXCR on the RACE reads. TCRdb, not the authors, supplied the V and J calls. Among approximately 50,000 distinct CDR3 sequences listed, approximately 9.9% were seen once. This clonotype was detected ten times or more. Its antigen is as yet unknown. Time point denoted: patch test 3, about 24 weeks after DPC sensitization. Treatment meaning: therapeutic diphenylcyclopropenone sensitization with weekly scalp DPC. The sequences come from whole blood, collected in connection with sensitization to the hapten diphenylcyclopropenone (DPC). The clonotype was recovered from a woman in her thirties or forties with alopecia areata. Some clones in this sample may be carry-over from other donors' samples.

In nucleotides, the CDR3 is TGTGCCAGCAGTTCTCTCAAGAACACTGAAGCTTTCTTT. Protein product: CASSSLKNTEAFF. The chain links TRBV28 to TRBJ1-1; D is unresolved. Germline V gives CDR1 MDHEN, CDR2 SYDVKM. The V gene lost 4 bases and the J gene lost 1 base, with 7 bases spanning the gap. This CDR3 has 13 residues.